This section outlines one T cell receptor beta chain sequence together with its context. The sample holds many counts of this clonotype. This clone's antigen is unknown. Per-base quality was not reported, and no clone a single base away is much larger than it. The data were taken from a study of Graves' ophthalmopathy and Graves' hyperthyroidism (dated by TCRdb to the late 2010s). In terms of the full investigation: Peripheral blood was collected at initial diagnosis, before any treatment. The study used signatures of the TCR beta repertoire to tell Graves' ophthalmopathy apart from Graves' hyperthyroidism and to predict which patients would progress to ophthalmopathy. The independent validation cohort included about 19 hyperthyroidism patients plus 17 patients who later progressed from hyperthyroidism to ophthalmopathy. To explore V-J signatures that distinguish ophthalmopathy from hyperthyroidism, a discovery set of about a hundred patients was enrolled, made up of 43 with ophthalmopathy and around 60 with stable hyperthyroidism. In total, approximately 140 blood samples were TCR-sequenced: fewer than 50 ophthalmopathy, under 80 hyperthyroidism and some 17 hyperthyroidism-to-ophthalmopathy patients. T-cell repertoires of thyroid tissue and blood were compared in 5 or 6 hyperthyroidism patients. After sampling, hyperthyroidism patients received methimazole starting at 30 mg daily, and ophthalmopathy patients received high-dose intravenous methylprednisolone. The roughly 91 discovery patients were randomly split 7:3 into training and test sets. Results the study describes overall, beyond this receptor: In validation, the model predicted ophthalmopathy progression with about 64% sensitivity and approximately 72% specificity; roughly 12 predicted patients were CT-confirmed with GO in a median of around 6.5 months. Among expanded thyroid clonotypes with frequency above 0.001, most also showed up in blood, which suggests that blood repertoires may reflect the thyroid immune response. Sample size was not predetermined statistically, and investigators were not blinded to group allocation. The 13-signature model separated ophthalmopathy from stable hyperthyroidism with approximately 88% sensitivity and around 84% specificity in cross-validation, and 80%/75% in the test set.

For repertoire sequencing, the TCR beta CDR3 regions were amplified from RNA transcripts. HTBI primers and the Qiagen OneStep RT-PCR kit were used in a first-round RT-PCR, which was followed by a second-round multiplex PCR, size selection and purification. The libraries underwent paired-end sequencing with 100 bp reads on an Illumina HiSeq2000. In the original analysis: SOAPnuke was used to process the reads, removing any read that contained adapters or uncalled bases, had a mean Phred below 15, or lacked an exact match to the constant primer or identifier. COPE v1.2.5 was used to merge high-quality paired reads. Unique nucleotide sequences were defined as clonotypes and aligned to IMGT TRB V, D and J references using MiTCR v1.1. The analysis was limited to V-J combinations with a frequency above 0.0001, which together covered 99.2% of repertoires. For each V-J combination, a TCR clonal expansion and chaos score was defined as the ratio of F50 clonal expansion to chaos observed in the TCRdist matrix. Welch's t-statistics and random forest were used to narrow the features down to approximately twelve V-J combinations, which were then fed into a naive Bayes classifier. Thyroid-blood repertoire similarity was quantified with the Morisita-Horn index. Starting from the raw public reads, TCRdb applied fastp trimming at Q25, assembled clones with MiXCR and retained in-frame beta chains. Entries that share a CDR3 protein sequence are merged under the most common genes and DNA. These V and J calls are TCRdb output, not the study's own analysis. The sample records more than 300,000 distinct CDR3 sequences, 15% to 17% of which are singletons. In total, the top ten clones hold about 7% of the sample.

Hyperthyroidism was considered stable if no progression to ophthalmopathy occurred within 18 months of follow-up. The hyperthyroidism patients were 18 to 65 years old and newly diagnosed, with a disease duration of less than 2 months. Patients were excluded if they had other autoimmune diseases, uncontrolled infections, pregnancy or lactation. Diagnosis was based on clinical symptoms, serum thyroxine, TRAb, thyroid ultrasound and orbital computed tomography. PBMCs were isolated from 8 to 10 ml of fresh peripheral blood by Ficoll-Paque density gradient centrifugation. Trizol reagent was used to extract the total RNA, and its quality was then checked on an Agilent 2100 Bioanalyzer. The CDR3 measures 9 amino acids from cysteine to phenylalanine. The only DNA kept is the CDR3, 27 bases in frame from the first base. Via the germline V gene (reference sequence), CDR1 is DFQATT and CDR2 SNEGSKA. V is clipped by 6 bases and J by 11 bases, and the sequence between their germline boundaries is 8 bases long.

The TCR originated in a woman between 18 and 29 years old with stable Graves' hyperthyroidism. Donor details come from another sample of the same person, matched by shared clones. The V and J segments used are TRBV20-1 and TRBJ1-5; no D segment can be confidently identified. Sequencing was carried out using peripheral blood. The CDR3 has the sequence CSAPVTQHF. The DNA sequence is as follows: TGCAGTGCCCCCGTGACCCAGCATTTT.